This is a list of T cell receptor beta chains from one sample in a study of shared clonotypes between healthy human individuals. Sequencing was performed with immunoSEQ multiplex PCR; in TCRdb, only in-frame clones are kept and a portion is missing. The sample holds around 200,000 clones, 66% seen once. Sequenced input: memory CD4+ T cells sorted from blood. All receptors derive from a young man in good health. Each CDR3 is given with its conserved first and last residue. D genes are given only for firm matches. Some rows have no size entry. The others give once, few or many, or a class for an expanded clone.

d_call	v_call	j_call	clone_size	cdr3_aa	cdr3_nt
TRBD2	TRBV28	TRBJ2-7	-	CASSSWGGNSYEQYF	TGTGCCAGCAGTTCCTGGGGGGGTAACTCCTACGAGCAGTACTTC
TRBD2	TRBV7-9	TRBJ2-1	few	CASSPLAGVNEQFF	TGTGCCAGCAGCCCTCTAGCGGGAGTCAATGAGCAGTTCTTC
-	TRBV9	TRBJ2-2	once	CASSYGRNTGELFF	TGTGCCAGCAGCTATGGACGGAACACCGGGGAGCTGTTTTTT
TRBD2	TRBV19	TRBJ2-1	few	CASKSREWSSYNEQFF	TGTGCCAGTAAGTCGCGGGAGTGGTCCTCCTACAATGAGCAGTTCTTC
-	TRBV2	TRBJ2-6	-	CASRFSGANVLTF	TGTGCCAGCAGGTTCTCTGGGGCCAACGTCCTGACTTTC
TRBD1	TRBV27	TRBJ1-5	-	CASSGGTGGRQPQHF	TGTGCCAGCAGTGGCGGGACAGGGGGCAGACAGCCCCAGCATTTT
-	TRBV7-8	TRBJ1-2	-	CASSLAAGYGYTF	TGTGCCAGCAGCTTAGCGGCAGGGTATGGCTACACCTTC
-	TRBV7-6	TRBJ2-7	-	CASSAMSYEQYF	TGTGCCAGCAGCGCCATGTCCTACGAGCAGTACTTC
-	TRBV19	TRBJ2-1	-	CASSFRNEQFF	TGTGCCAGTAGTTTCCGGAATGAGCAGTTCTTC
-	TRBV4-1	TRBJ2-4	-	CASSHYALSHRDIQYF	TGCGCCAGCAGCCATTATGCACTTTCGCACAGGGACATTCAGTACTTC
-	TRBV5-1	TRBJ2-7	-	CASSLDGNEQYF	TGCGCCAGCAGCTTGGATGGGAACGAGCAGTACTTC
TRBD1	TRBV7-8	TRBJ2-1	-	CASKIGTGAYNEQFF	TGTGCCAGCAAAATAGGGACAGGGGCTTACAATGAGCAGTTCTTC
TRBD2	TRBV7-3	TRBJ2-3	few	CASSSSGRAGTQYF	TGTGCCAGCAGCTCCAGCGGGAGGGCCGGGACGCAGTATTTT
TRBD1	TRBV2	TRBJ1-2	-	CAGSWGTGADYGYTF	TGTGCCGGAAGTTGGGGGACAGGAGCGGACTATGGCTACACCTTC
TRBD2	TRBV29-1	TRBJ2-3	many	CSVLLAGVGVTQYF	TGCAGCGTCCTACTAGCGGGAGTGGGAGTCACGCAGTATTTT
-	TRBV5-1	TRBJ1-2	few	CASSPGDKGYIF	TGCGCCAGCAGCCCCGGGGATAAGGGCTACATCTTC
-	TRBV11-2	TRBJ1-2	-	CASSPHLGELSGYTF	TGTGCCAGCAGCCCTCATCTTGGGGAATTGAGCGGCTACACCTTC
TRBD2	TRBV7-7	TRBJ2-1	-	CASSPGTSGTNEQFF	TGTGCCAGCAGCCCCGGGACTAGCGGGACGAATGAGCAGTTCTTC
-	TRBV5-5	TRBJ2-1	-	CASSQFRGSYNEQFF	TGTGCCAGCAGTCAGTTCCGGGGATCCTACAATGAGCAGTTCTTC
TRBD2	TRBV14	TRBJ2-1	-	CASSQGRRGYNEQFF	TGTGCCAGCAGCCAAGGACGGCGGGGGTACAATGAGCAGTTCTTC
-	TRBV11-3	TRBJ2-1	-	CASSLEGAQSEQFF	TGTGCCAGCAGCTTAGAGGGGGCCCAGAGTGAGCAGTTCTTC
-	TRBV5-1	TRBJ2-5	few	CASSLAGPYQETQYF	TGCGCCAGCAGCTTAGCAGGTCCGTACCAAGAGACCCAGTACTTC
-	TRBV29-1	TRBJ1-2	once	CSVAWQGYGYTF	TGCAGCGTGGCGTGGCAGGGATATGGCTACACCTTC
TRBD2	TRBV10-1	TRBJ2-1	few	CASSRTSGSLGEQFF	TGCGCCAGCAGCCGTACTAGCGGGAGCTTGGGTGAGCAGTTCTTC
-	TRBV6-6	TRBJ2-2	-	CASSYVVGELFF	TGTGCCAGCAGTTACGTGGTCGGGGAGCTGTTTTTT
TRBD2	TRBV2	TRBJ2-7	-	CASRGLDYEQYF	TGTGCCAGCAGGGGACTAGACTACGAGCAGTACTTC
TRBD2	TRBV6-1	TRBJ2-7	-	CASSTREAYEQYF	TGTGCCAGCAGCACGCGGGAGGCCTACGAGCAGTACTTC
-	TRBV7-9	TRBJ1-2	once	CASSRDTDSYGYTF	TGTGCCAGCAGCCGGGACACTGATTCCTATGGCTACACCTTC
-	TRBV7-9	TRBJ2-3	-	CASSPAPHTQYF	TGTGCCAGCAGCCCCGCCCCTCATACGCAGTATTTT
TRBD2	TRBV11-2	TRBJ2-7	-	CASSTSVREGEQYF	TGTGCCAGCAGCACCTCCGTAAGGGAGGGGGAGCAGTACTTC
-	TRBV7-8	TRBJ1-1	-	CASSLETGTEAFF	TGTGCCAGCAGCTTAGAAACTGGGACTGAAGCTTTCTTT
TRBD2	TRBV5-1	TRBJ2-5	-	CASSFPTAGIQETQYF	TGCGCCAGCAGCTTCCCCACAGCGGGAATCCAAGAGACCCAGTACTTC
-	TRBV28	TRBJ2-5	-	CASSLWGGVAETQYF	TGTGCCAGCAGTTTATGGGGCGGAGTGGCGGAGACCCAGTACTTC
-	TRBV5-1	TRBJ2-6	-	CASSLVGSSYSGANVLTF	TGCGCCAGCAGCTTGGTTGGTTCGTCCTACTCTGGGGCCAACGTCCTGACTTTC
TRBD2	TRBV10-2	TRBJ2-5	once	CASGEAGLEETQYF	TGCGCCAGCGGGGAAGCGGGACTGGAAGAGACCCAGTACTTC
TRBD1	TRBV19	TRBJ1-5	-	CASSIRTGGQPQHF	TGTGCCAGTAGTATCCGGACAGGGGGACAGCCCCAGCATTTT
-	TRBV7-2	TRBJ2-5	few	CASRAGQGYGTQYF	TGTGCCAGCAGGGCCGGGCAGGGATACGGTACCCAGTACTTC
-	TRBV30	TRBJ1-5	few	CACSPGGGNSNQPQHF	TGTGCCTGCTCACCCGGGGGGGGCAATAGCAATCAGCCCCAGCATTTT
-	TRBV2	TRBJ2-5	few	CASTRYQETQYF	TGTGCCAGCACTCGCTACCAAGAGACCCAGTACTTC
-	TRBV18	TRBJ2-1	-	CASSPQVSDEQFF	TGTGCCAGCTCACCCCAGGTTAGCGATGAGCAGTTCTTC
TRBD1	TRBV30	TRBJ2-2	-	CAWSVKGAGGELFF	TGTGCCTGGAGCGTCAAGGGGGCCGGCGGGGAGCTGTTTTTT
-	TRBV29-1	TRBJ2-1	-	CSVGGSGVEQFF	TGCAGCGTGGGGGGCTCAGGGGTCGAGCAGTTCTTC
-	TRBV11-3	TRBJ2-5	-	CASSLRGGAEGTQYF	TGTGCCAGCAGCTTAAGGGGCGGGGCCGAGGGGACCCAGTACTTC
-	TRBV5-1	TRBJ2-1	-	CASSLWDGYNEQFF	TGCGCCAGCAGCTTGTGGGACGGGTACAATGAGCAGTTCTTC
TRBD1	TRBV6-1	TRBJ2-7	-	CASWRRGIFYEQYF	TGTGCCAGTTGGCGCAGGGGGATTTTCTACGAGCAGTACTTC
-	TRBV7-3	TRBJ2-1	-	CASSLIGDEQFF	TGTGCCAGCAGCTTAATAGGGGATGAGCAGTTCTTC
TRBD2	TRBV11-2	TRBJ2-7	-	CASSVSGRLYEQYF	TGTGCCAGCAGCGTTAGCGGGAGGCTCTACGAGCAGTACTTC
-	TRBV4-3	TRBJ2-1	-	CASSQGGSGGRINEQFF	TGCGCCAGCAGCCAGGGGGGAAGTGGGGGGCGCATCAATGAGCAGTTCTTC
-	TRBV13	TRBJ2-5	-	CASSLGLGNQETQYF	TGTGCCAGCAGCTTAGGCCTAGGGAACCAAGAGACCCAGTACTTC
-	TRBV19	TRBJ2-6	-	CASQSYSGANVLTF	TGTGCCAGTCAAAGTTACTCTGGGGCCAACGTCCTGACTTTC
-	TRBV6-1	TRBJ2-7	-	CASSNSFYEQYF	TGTGCCTCCAGCAATTCATTCTACGAGCAGTACTTC
TRBD2	TRBV4-1	TRBJ2-3	-	CASSHFGGRGADTQYF	TGCGCCAGCAGCCACTTCGGCGGGAGGGGGGCAGATACGCAGTATTTT
-	TRBV6-1	TRBJ2-7	-	CASSEWGHADYEQYF	TGTGCCAGCAGTGAATGGGGACACGCCGACTACGAGCAGTACTTC
TRBD2	TRBV27	TRBJ2-5	-	CASSPWGTSGAKGETQYF	TGTGCCAGCAGTCCATGGGGGACTAGCGGGGCGAAGGGAGAGACCCAGTACTTC
-	TRBV7-6	TRBJ2-3	-	CASSPGAVTSTDTQYF	TGTGCCAGCAGCCCCGGAGCGGTTACTAGCACAGATACGCAGTATTTT
TRBD1	TRBV6-1	TRBJ1-5	many	CASSEGTGAYQPQHF	TGTGCCAGCAGTGAAGGGACAGGGGCATATCAGCCCCAGCATTTT
-	TRBV30	TRBJ1-2	-	CAWARWTLNYGYTF	TGTGCCTGGGCCCGATGGACACTTAACTATGGCTACACCTTC
TRBD2	TRBV28	TRBJ2-7	-	CASSYSGNSYEQYF	TGTGCCAGCAGTTATAGCGGGAACTCCTACGAGCAGTACTTC
TRBD1	TRBV7-2	TRBJ2-7	-	CASSPRPGRGYTYEQYF	TGTGCCAGCAGCCCCCGACCCGGCAGGGGGTATACCTACGAGCAGTACTTC